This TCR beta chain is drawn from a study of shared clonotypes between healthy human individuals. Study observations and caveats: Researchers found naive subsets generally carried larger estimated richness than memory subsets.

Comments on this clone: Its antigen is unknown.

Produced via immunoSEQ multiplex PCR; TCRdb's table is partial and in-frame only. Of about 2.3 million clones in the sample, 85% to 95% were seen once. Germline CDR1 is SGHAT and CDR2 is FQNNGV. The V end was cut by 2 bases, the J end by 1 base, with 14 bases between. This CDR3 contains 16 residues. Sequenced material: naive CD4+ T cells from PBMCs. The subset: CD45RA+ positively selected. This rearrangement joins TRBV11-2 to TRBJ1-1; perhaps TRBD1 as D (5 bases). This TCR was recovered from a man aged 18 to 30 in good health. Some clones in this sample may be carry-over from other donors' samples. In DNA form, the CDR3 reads TGTGCCAGCAGCTTAATAGCGGTGGGGGAGAACACTGAAGCTTTCTTT. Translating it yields CASSLIAVGENTEAFF.